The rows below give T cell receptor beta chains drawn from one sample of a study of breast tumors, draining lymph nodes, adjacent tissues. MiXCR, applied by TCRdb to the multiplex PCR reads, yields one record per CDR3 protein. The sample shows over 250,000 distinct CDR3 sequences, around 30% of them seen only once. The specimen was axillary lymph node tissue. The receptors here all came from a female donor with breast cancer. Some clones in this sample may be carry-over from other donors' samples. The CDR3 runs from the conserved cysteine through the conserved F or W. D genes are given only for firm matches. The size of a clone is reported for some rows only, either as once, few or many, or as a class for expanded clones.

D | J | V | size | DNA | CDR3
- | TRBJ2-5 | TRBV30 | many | TGTGCCTGGAGTTCGGGGGCAGGGGAGACCCAGTACTTC | CAWSSGAGETQYF
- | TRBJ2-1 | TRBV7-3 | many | TGTGCCAGCAGCTTAACTAGCCCCTCCTACAATGAGCAGTTCTTC | CASSLTSPSYNEQFF
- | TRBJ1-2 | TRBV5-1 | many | TGCGCCAGCAGCTACGGGACGGGCGGTGGCTACACCTTC | CASSYGTGGGYTF
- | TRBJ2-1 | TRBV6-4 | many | TGTGCCAGCAGTGACGGGGTCTCCTACAATGAGCAGTTCTTC | CASSDGVSYNEQFF
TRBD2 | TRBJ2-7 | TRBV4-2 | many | TGTGCCAGCAGCCAAGTTTCAAGCGGGGGATACGAGCAGTACTTC | CASSQVSSGGYEQYF
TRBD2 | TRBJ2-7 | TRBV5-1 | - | TGCGCCAGCAGCCTCGGACTAGCGGGAGGGAAGGAGCAGTACTTC | CASSLGLAGGKEQYF
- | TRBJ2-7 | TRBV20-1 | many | TGCAGTGCTAGAAGAGGTGAGGGAGGCCACGAGCAGTACTTC | CSARRGEGGHEQYF
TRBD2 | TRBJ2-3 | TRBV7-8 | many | TGTGCCAGCAGCCCGTGGACTAGCGGGAGTTCTGATACGCAGTATTTT | CASSPWTSGSSDTQYF
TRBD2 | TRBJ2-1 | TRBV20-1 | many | TGCAGTGCTAGAGATGGCCGAGGGTTTGGCGGGGGGGAACCCTACAATGAGCAGTTCTTC | CSARDGRGFGGGEPYNEQFF
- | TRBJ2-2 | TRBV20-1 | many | TGCAGTGCTAGAGATTTGGAGGGTCATTCTTCCAAACAAACCGGGGAGCTGTTTTTT | CSARDLEGHSSKQTGELFF
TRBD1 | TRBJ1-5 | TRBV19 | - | TGTGCCAGTAGTATAGTGTCAGGACAGGGCCTGTATAGCCATCAGCCCCAGCAGTTT | CASSIVSGQGLYSHQPQQF
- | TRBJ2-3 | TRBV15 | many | TGTGCCACCAGCAGAGGGACTAGCACAGATACGCAGTATTTT | CATSRGTSTDTQYF
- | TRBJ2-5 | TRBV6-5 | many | TGTGCCAGCAGAGAACGACAGATAGAGACCCAGTACTTC | CASRERQIETQYF
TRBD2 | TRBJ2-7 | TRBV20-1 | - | TGCAGTGTTCGAAGCGGGGGGCTTCACAACTACGAGCAGTACTTC | CSVRSGGLHNYEQYF
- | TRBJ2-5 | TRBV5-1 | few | TGCGCCAGCAGCTTGGGCGCTAGGGGGATTACGTACCAAGAGACCCAGTACTTC | CASSLGARGITYQETQYF
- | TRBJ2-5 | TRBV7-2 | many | TGTGCCAGCAGCTTAGAGGTCGCTAGGGGGGAGACCCAGTACTTC | CASSLEVARGETQYF
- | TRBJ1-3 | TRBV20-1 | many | TGCAGTGCTAGCCCCGTAGGAGGGGCGCCCAGAAACACCATATATTTT | CSASPVGGAPRNTIYF
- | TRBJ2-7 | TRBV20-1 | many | TGCAGTGCTAGGGGTTTCTACGAGCAGTACTTC | CSARGFYEQYF
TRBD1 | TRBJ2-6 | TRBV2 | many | TGTGCCAGCACTAGGGGGCCGCAGGGATCTGGGGCCAACGTCCTGACTTTC | CASTRGPQGSGANVLTF
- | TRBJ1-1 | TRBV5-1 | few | TGCGCCAGCAGCAACAACAGGGCGGGAGGCACTGAAGCTTTCTTT | CASSNNRAGGTEAFF
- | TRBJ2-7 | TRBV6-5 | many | TGTGCCAGCAGTTACGATCGGTACGGCTCCTACGAGCAGTACTTC | CASSYDRYGSYEQYF